This T cell receptor (beta chain) was recovered during a study of T and B cells in COVID-19 patients. Study overall: COVID-19 patients gave peripheral blood either during active infection or after recovery. Of 20 to 25 active-infection patients, 15 to 18 carried comorbidities linked to unfavorable COVID-19 outcome. Study-wide points: Highly clonal in active COVID-19, TRB repertoires exceeded healthy-donor diversity and richness at recovery. In COVID-19 patients, T cell receptor beta variable and joining gene use was reportedly strongly skewed.

Multiplex PCR with BIOMED2 TRB-A/B primer pools amplified TRB rearrangements. In TCRdb, the multiplex PCR reads were re-called with MiXCR into one record per CDR3 protein. The data hold about 5,200 distinct CDR3 sequences, with 20% observed a single time. CDR1 and CDR2 (germline): SGDLS, YYNGEE. The V end was cut by 0 bases, the J end by 2 bases, with 6 bases between. This CDR3 has 15 residues. TRB was amplified from about 260-540 ng of blood genomic DNA. For this clonotype: Its antigen is currently unknown.

This receptor was obtained from a human donor who had recovered from COVID-19. Sequenced input: blood. The V gene is TRBV9, the J gene TRBJ1-6; D perhaps matches TRBD1 (5 bases). DNA of the CDR3: TGTGCCAGCAGCGTAGGGGGGACCTATAATTCACCCCTCCACTTT. This codes for CASSVGGTYNSPLHF. Full variable domain (missing parts from reference TRBV9 and TRBJ1-6): DSGVTQTPKHLITATGQRVTLRCSPRSGDLSVYWYQQSLDQGLQFLIQYYNGEERAKGNILERFSAQQFPDLHSELNLSSLELGDSALYFCASSVGGTYNSPLHFGNGTRLTVT.